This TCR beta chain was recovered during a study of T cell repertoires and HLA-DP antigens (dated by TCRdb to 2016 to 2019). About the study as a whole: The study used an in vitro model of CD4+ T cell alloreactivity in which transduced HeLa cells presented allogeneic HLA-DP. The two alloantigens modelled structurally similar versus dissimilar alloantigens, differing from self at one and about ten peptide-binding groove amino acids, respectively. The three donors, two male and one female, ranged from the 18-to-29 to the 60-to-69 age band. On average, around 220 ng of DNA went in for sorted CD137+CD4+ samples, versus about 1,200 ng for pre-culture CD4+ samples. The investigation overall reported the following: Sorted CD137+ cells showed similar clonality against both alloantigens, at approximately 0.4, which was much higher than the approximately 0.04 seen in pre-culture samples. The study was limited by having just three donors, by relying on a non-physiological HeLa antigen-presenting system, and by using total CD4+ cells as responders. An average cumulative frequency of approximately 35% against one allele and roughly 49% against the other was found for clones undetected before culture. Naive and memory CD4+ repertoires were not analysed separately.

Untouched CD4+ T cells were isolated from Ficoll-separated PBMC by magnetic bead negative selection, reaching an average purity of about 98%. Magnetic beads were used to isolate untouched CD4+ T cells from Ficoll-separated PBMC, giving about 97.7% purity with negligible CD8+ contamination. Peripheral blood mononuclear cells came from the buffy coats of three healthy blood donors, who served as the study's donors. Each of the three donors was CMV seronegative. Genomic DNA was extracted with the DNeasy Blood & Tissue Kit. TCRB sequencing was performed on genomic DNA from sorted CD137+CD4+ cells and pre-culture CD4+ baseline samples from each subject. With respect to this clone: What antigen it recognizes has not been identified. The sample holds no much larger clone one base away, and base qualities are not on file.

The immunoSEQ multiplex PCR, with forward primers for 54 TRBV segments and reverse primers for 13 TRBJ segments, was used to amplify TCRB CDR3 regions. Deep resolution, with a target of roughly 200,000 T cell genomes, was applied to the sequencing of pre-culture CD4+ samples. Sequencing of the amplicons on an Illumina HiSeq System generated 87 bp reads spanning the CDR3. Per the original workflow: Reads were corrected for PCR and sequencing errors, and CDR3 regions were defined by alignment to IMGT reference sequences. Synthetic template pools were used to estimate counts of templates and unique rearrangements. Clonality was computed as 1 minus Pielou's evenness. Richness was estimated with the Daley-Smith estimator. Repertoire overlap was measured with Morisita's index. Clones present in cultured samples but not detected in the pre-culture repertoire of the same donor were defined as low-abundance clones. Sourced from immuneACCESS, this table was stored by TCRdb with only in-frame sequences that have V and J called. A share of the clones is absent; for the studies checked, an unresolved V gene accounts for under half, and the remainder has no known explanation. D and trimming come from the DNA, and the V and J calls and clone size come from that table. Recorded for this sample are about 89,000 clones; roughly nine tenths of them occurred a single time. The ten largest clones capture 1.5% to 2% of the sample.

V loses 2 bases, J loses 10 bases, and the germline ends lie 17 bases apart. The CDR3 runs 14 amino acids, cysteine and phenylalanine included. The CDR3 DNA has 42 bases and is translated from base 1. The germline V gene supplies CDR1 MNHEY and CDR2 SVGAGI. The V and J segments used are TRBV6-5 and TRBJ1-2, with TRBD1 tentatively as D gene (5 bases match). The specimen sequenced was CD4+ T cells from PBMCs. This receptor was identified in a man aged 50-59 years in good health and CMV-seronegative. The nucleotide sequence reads TGTGCCAGCAGTTACGTGACAGCCACTGGTAACTACACCTTC. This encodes CASSYVTATGNYTF.